This TCR beta chain was observed in a study of blood T cell repertoires in COVID-19. Study details: Samples representing acute and convalescent COVID-19 were sourced from the United States, Italy and Spain. T cells, B-cell-depleted T cells, or PBMCs supplied cDNA or gDNA.

This CDR3 has 14 amino acids. CDR1 is MDHEN, CDR2 SYDVKM, per germline. V dropped 4 bases and J dropped 7; count of bases not matched to a gene: 5. Clones were sequenced by immunoSEQ multiplex PCR, and TCRdb holds only the in-frame ones, with some missing. Among approximately 150,000 clones listed, roughly 87% were seen once. This sequence originates from a woman between 65 and 79 years old with acute or convalescent COVID-19. The chain links TRBV28 to TRBJ1-4; 8 bases align to TRBD1. Material: peripheral blood. The CDR3 sequence: CASSSQGGSEKLFF. CDR3 sequence (DNA): TGTGCCAGCAGTTCACAGGGGGGAAGTGAAAAACTGTTTTTT.